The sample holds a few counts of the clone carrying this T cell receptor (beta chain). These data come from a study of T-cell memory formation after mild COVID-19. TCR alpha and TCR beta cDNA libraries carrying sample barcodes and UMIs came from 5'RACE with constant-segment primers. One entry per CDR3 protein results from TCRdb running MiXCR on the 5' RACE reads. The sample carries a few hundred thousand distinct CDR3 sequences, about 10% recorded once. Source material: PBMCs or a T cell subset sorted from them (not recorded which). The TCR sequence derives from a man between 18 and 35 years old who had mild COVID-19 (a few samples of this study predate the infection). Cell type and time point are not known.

For the CDR3, the DNA is TGTGCCGCCCGCGCAGGGAACACCGGGGAGCTGTTTTTT. Protein sequence: CAARAGNTGELFF. J is TRBJ2-2 and V is TRBV10-3, with D unclear. The CDR3 spans 13 residues. Germline V gene sequence: CDR1 ENHRY, CDR2 SYGVKD. The V end was cut by 11 bases, the J end by 1 base, with 11 bases between.